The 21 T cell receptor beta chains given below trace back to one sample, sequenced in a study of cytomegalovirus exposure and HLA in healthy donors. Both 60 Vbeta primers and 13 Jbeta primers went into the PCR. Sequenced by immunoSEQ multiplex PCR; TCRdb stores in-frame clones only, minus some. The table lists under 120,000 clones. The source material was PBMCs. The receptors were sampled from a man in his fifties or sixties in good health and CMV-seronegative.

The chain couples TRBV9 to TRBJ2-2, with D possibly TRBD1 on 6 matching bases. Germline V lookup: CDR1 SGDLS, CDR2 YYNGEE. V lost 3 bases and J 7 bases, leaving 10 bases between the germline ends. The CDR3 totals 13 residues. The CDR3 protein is CASSGTVHGELFF. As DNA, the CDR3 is TGTGCCAGCAGCGGGACAGTTCACGGGGAGCTGTTTTTT.

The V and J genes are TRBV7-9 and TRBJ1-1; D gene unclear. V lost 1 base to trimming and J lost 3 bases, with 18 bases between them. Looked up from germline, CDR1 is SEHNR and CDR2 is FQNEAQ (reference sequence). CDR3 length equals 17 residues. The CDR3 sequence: CASSLGLYGNEYTEAFF. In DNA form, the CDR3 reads TGTGCCAGCAGCTTAGGCTTGTACGGGAATGAGTACACTGAAGCTTTCTTT.

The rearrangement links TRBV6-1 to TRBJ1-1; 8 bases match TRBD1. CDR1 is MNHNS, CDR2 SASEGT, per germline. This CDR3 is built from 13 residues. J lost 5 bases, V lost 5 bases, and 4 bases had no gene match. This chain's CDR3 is CASSTNRGTEAFF. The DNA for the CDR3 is TGTGCCAGCAGTACCAACAGGGGGACTGAAGCTTTCTTT.

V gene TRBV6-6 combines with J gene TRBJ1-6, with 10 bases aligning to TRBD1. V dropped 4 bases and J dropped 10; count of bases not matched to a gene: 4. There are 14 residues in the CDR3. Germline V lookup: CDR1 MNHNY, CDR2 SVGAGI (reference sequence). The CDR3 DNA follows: TGTGCCAGCAGTTCCGGGACAGGGGTATCACCCCTCCACTTT. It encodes CASSSGTGVSPLHF.

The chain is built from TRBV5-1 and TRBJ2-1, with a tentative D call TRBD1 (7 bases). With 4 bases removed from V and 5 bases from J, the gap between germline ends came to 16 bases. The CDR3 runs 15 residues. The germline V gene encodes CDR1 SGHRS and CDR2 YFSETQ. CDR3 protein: CASSVQGGNNNEQFF. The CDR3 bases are TGCGCCAGCAGCGTCCAGGGGGGAAACAACAATGAGCAGTTCTTC.

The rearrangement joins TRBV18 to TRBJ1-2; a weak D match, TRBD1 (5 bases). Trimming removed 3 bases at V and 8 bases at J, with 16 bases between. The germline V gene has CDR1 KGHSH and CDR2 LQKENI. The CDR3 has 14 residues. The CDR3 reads CASSPPVGGVGYTF. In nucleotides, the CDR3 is TGTGCCAGCTCACCCCCGGTCGGAGGGGTCGGCTACACCTTC. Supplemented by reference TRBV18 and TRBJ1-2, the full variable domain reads NAGVMQNPRHLVRRRGQEARLRCSPMKGHSHVYWYRQLPEEGLKFMVYLQKENIIDESGMPKERFSAEFPKEGPSILRIQQVVRGDSAAYFCASSPPVGGVGYTFGSGTRLTVV.

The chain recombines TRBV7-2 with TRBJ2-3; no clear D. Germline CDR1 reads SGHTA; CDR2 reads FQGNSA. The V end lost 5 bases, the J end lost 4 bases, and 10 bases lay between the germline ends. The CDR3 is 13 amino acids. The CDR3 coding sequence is TGTGCCAGCAGCCGGCGACAAGCAGATACGCAGTATTTT. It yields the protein CASSRRQADTQYF.

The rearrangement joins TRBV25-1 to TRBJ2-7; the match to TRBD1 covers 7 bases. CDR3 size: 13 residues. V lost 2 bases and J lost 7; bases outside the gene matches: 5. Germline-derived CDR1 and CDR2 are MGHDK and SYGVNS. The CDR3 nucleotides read TGTGCCAGCAGTGAAGGGACAGCCTGGGAGCAGTACTTC. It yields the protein CASSEGTAWEQYF.

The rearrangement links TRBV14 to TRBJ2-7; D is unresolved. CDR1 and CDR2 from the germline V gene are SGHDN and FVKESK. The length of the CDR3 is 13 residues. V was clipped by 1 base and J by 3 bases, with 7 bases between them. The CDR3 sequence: CASSQVLGYEQYF. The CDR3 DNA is TGTGCCAGCAGCCAAGTTCTAGGCTACGAGCAGTACTTC.

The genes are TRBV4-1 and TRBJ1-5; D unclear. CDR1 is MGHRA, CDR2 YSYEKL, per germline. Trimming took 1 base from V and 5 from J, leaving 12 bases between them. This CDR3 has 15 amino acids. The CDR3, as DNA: TGCGCCAGCAGCCAAGTCCGCGACTCCTATCAGCCCCAGCATTTT. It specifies CASSQVRDSYQPQHF.

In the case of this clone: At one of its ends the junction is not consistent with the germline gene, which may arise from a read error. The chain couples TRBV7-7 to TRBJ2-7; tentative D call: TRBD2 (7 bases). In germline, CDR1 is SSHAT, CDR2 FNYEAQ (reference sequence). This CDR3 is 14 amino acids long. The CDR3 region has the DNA TGTGCTAGCAGCCCGGGGGAGGGGGATGGAGAGCAGTACTTC. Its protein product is CASSPGEGDGEQYF.

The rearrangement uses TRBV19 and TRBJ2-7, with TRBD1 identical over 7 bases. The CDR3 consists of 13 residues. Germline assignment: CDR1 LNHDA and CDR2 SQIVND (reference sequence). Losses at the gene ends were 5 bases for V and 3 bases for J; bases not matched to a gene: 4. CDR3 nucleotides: TGTGCCAGTAGTTGGGACAGAAACTACGAGCAGTACTTC. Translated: CASSWDRNYEQYF.

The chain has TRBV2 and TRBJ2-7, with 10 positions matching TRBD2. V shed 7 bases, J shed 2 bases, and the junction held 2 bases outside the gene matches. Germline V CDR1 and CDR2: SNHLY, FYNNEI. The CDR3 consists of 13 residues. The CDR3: CASTSGGAYEQYF. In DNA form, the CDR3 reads TGTGCCAGCACCAGCGGGGGGGCCTACGAGCAGTACTTC. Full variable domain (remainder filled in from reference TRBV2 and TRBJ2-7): EPEVTQTPSHQVTQMGQEVILRCVPISNHLYFYWYRQILGQKVEFLVSFYNNEISEKSEIFDDQFSVERPDGSNFTLKIRSTKLEDSAMYFCASTSGGAYEQYFGPGTRLTVT.

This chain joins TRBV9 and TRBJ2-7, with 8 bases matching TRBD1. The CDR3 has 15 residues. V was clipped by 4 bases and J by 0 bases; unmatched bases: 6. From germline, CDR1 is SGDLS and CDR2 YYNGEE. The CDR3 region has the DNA TGTGCCAGCAGCCCAACCGGGACAGGCTCCTACGAGCAGTACTTC. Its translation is CASSPTGTGSYEQYF.

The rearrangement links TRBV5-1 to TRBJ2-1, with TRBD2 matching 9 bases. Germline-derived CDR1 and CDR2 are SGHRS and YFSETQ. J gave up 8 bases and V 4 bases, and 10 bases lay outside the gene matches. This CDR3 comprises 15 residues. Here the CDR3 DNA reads TGCGCCAGCAGCCCGGACGCGGGGGGGCCTCATGAGCAGTTCTTC. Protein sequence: CASSPDAGGPHEQFF.

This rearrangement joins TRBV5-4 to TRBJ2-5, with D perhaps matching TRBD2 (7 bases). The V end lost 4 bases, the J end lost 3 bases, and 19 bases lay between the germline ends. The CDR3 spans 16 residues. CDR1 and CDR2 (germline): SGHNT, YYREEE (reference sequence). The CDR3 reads CASSPAVGGPEETQYF. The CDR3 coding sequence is TGTGCCAGCAGCCCCGCTGTCGGGGGGCCAGAAGAGACCCAGTACTTC.

The CDR3 loop reads CASSMRGTGDYGYTF. The CDR3 DNA is TGTGCCAGTAGTATGCGGGGGACAGGGGACTATGGCTACACCTTC. The chain links TRBV19 to TRBJ1-2, with 10 bases lining up with TRBD1. Germline loops: CDR1 LNHDA, CDR2 SQIVND (reference sequence). The CDR3 sequence is 15 residues long. Losses at the gene ends were 3 bases for V and 3 bases for J; bases not matched to a gene: 4.

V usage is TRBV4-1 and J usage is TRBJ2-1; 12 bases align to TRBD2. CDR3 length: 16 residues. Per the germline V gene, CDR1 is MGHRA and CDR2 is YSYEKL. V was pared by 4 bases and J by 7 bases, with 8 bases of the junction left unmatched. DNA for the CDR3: TGCGCCAGCAGCCTAATGACTAGCGGGAGACTTAATGAGCAGTTCTTC. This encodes CASSLMTSGRLNEQFF.

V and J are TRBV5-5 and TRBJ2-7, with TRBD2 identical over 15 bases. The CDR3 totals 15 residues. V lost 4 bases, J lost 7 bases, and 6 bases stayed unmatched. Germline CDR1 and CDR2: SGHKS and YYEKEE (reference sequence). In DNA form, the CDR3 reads TGTGCCAGCAGCGCCCCGGGACTAGCGGGAGGAGAGCAGTACTTC. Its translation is CASSAPGLAGGEQYF.

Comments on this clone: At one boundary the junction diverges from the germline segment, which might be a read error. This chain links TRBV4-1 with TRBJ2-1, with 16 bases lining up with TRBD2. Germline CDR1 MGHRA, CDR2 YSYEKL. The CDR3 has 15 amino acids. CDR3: CASSHSGLAGGPELF. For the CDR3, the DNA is TGCGCCAGCAGCCATTCGGGACTAGCGGGAGGGCCTGAGCTCTTC.

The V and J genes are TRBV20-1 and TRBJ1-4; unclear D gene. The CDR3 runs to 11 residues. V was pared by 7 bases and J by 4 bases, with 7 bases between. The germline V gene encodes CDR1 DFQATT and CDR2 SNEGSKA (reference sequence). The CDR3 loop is CSGADNEKLFF. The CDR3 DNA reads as TGCAGTGGGGCAGATAATGAAAAACTGTTTTTT.